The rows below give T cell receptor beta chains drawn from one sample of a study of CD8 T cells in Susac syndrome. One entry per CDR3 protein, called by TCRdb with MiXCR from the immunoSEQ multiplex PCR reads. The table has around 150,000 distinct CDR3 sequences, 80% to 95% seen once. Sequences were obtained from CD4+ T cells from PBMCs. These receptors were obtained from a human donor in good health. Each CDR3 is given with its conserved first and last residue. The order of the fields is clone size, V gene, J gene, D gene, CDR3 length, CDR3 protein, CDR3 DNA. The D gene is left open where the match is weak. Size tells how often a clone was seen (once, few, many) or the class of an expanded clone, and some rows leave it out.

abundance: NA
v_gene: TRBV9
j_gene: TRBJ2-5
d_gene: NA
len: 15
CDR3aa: CASSARQIHSETQYF
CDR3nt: TGTGCCAGCAGCGCTCGACAGATTCACTCGGAGACCCAGTACTTC

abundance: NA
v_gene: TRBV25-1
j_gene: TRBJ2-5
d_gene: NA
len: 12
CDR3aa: CASSERGQTQYF
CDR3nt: TGTGCCAGCAGTGAACGGGGGCAGACCCAGTACTTC

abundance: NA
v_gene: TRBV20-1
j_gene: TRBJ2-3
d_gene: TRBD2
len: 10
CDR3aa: CSPRGGSQYF
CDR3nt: TGCAGTCCGAGGGGAGGGTCGCAGTATTTT

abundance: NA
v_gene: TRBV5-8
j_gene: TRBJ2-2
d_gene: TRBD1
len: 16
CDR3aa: CASRRPGTENTGELFF
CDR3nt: TGTGCCAGCAGAAGACCCGGGACAGAGAACACCGGGGAGCTGTTTTTT

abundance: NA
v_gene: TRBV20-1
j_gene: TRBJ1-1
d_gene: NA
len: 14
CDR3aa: CSARDLQGFTEAFF
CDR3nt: TGCAGTGCTAGAGATCTCCAGGGGTTCACTGAAGCTTTCTTT

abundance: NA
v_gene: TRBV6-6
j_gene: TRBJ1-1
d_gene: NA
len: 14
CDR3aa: CASSLGLDSPEAFF
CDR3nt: TGTGCCAGCAGTTTAGGGTTGGACAGTCCAGAAGCTTTCTTT

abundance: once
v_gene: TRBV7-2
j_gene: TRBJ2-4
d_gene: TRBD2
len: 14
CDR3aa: CASNPSGGAEVQYF
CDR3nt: TGTGCCAGCAACCCCAGCGGGGGGGCTGAAGTTCAGTACTTC

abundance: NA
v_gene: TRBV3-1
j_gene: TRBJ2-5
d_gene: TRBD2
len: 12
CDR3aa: CASSLRDYTQYF
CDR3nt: TGTGCCAGCAGCCTACGGGACTATACCCAGTACTTC

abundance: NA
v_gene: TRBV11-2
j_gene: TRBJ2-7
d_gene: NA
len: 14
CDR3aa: CASSLRGGGYEQYF
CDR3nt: TGTGCCAGCAGTTTAAGGGGAGGGGGTTACGAGCAGTACTTC

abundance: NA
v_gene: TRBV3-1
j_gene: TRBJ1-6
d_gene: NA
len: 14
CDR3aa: CASSQGHGNSPLHF
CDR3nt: TGTGCCAGCAGCCAAGGTCACGGTAATTCACCCCTCCACTTT

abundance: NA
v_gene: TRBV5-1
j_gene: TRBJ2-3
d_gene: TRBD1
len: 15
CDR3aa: CASSPGTGVGDTQYF
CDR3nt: TGCGCCAGCAGCCCCGGGACAGGGGTCGGAGATACGCAGTATTTT

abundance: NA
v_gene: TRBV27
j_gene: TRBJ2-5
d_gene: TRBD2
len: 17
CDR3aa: CASSLRTSGGAGWTQYF
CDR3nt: TGTGCCAGCAGTTTAAGGACTAGCGGGGGGGCCGGGTGGACCCAGTACTTC

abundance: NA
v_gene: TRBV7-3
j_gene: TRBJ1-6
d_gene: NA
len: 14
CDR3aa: CASSLGPYNSPLHF
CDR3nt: TGTGCCAGCAGCTTAGGGCCCTATAATTCACCCCTCCACTTT

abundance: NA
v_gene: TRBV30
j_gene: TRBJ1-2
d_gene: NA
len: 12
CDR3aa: CAWIKENYGYTF
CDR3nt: TGTGCCTGGATTAAAGAAAACTATGGCTACACCTTC

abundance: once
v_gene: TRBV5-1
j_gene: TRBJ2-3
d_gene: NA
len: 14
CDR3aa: CASSLAEITDTQYF
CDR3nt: TGCGCCAGCAGCTTGGCCGAGATCACAGATACGCAGTATTTT

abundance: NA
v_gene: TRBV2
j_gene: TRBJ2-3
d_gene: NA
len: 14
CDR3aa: CASSETSLEDTQYF
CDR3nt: TGTGCCAGCAGTGAAACTTCCCTAGAAGATACGCAGTATTTT

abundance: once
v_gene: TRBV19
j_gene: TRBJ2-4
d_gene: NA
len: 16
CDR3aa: CASSRTANLAKNIQYF
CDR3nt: TGTGCCAGTAGTAGGACAGCCAACTTGGCCAAAAACATTCAGTACTTC

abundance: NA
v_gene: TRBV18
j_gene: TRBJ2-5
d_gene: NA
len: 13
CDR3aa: CASSGRTQETQYF
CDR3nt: TGTGCCAGCTCCGGACGGACGCAAGAGACCCAGTACTTC

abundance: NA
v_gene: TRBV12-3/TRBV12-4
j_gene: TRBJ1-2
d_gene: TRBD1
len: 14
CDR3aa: CASSLPDRGNGYTF
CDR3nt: TGTGCCAGCAGTTTACCCGACAGGGGGAATGGCTACACCTTC

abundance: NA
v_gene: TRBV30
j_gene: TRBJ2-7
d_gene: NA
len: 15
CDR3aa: CAWSEGGTSVNEQYF
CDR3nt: TGTGCCTGGAGTGAAGGAGGGACGAGCGTCAACGAGCAGTACTTC

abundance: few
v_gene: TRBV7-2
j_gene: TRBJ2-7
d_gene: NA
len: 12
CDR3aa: CASSISRYEQYF
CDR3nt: TGTGCCAGCAGCATATCGAGGTACGAGCAGTACTTC

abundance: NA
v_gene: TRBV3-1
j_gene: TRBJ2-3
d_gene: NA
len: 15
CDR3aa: CASSQMRTSTDTQYF
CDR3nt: TGTGCCAGCAGCCAAATGAGAACTAGCACAGATACGCAGTATTTT

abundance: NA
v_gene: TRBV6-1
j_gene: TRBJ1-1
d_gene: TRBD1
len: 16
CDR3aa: CASSGTTGAGDTEAFF
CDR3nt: TGTGCCAGCAGTGGAACCACAGGGGCTGGGGACACTGAAGCTTTCTTT

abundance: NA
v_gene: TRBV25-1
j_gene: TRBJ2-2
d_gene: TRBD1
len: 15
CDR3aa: CASREQQGWTGELFF
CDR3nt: TGTGCCAGCAGAGAACAACAGGGGTGGACCGGGGAGCTGTTTTTT

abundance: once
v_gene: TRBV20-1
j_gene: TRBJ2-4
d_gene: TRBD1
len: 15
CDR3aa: CSARGQPLAKNIQYF
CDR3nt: TGCAGTGCTAGGGGACAGCCTCTAGCCAAAAACATTCAGTACTTC

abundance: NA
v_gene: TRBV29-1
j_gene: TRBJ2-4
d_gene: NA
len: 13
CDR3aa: CSVEGSAKNIQYF
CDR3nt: TGCAGCGTTGAGGGTTCTGCCAAAAACATTCAGTACTTC